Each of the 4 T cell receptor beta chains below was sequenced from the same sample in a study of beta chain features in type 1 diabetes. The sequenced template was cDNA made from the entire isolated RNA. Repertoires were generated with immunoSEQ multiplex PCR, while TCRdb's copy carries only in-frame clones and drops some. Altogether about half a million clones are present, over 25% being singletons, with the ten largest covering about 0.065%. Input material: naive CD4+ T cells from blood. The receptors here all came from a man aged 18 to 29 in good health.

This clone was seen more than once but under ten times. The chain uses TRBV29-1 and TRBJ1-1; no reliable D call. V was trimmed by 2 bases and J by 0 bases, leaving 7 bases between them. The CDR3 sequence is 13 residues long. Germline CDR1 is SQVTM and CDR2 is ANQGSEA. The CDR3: CSVEPNLNTEAFF. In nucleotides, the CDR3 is TGCAGCGTTGAACCGAACTTGAACACTGAAGCTTTCTTT.

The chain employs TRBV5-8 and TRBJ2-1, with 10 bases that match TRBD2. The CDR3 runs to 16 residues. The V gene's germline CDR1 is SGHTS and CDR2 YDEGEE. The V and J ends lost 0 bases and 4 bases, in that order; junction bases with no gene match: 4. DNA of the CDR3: TGTGCCAGCAGCTTGGTGGGGACTAGCGCATACAATGAGCAGTTCTTC. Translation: CASSLVGTSAYNEQFF.

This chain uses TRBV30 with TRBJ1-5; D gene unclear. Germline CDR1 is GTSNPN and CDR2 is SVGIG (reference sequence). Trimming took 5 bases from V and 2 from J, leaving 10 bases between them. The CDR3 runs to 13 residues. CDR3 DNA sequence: TGTGCCTGGTCTTCTGACGGCAATCAGCCCCAGCATTTT. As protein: CAWSSDGNQPQHF.

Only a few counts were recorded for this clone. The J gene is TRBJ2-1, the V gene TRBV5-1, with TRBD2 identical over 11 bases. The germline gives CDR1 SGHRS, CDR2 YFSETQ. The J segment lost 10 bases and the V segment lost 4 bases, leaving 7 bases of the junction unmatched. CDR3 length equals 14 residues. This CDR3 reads CASSEGLAASEQFF. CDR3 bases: TGCGCCAGCAGCGAGGGACTAGCGGCCTCAGAGCAGTTCTTC.